This T cell receptor beta chain was recorded in a study of blood T cell repertoires in COVID-19. Study background: Acute and convalescent COVID-19 specimens originated in the United States, Italy and Spain. T cells, B-cell-depleted T cells, or PBMCs supplied cDNA or gDNA.

The CDR3 totals 15 residues. The germline CDR1 and CDR2 sequences are SGHRS and YFSETQ. J gave up 5 bases and V 0 bases, and 2 bases lay outside the gene matches. Per the original data handling: The authors estimated nucleated cell counts from reference gene primer amplification. The method was immunoSEQ multiplex PCR; TCRdb's version includes in-frame clones alone and lacks a portion of them. That table is the source of V, J and clone size, and D and trimming were worked out from the DNA. The data contain about 33,000 clones, approximately 85% of them seen just once; the ten biggest clones take up 7% to 10%.

Sequenced input: peripheral blood. The clonotype originates from a man older than 75 with active COVID-19. V and J are TRBV5-1 and TRBJ1-5; TRBD1 agrees at 10 bases. The CDR3 nucleotides are TGCGCCAGCAGCTTGGAGGGACAGGGGCATCAGCCCCAGCATTTT. Encoded protein: CASSLEGQGHQPQHF.